A single sample is the source of the 6 T cell receptor beta chains below, sequenced in a study of blood T cell repertoires in COVID-19. Data came from immunoSEQ multiplex PCR; TCRdb stores just in-frame clones and leaves some out. The sample includes about 180,000 clones, 75% to 85% of them seen just once. The material sequenced was peripheral blood. These receptor sequences come from a human donor in a cohort sampled during active COVID-19.

This sequence joins TRBV28 and TRBJ2-7; tentatively, D is TRBD1 (6 bases). The germline gives CDR1 MDHEN, CDR2 SYDVKM. The CDR3 is made up of 15 amino acids. The V gene lost 6 bases and the J gene lost 5 bases, with 20 bases spanning the gap. This chain's CDR3 is CASRLKAYRVHEQYF. The DNA for the CDR3 is TGTGCCAGCAGACTTAAGGCGTACAGGGTCCACGAGCAGTACTTC.

J is TRBJ2-3 and V is TRBV7-8, with D possibly being TRBD1 (5 bases). Germline V CDR1 and CDR2: SGHVS, FQNEAQ. This CDR3 is 13 amino acids long. V was shortened by 4 bases and J by 11 bases, with 16 bases between the two germline ends. CDR3: CASSSRTEQGQYF. In DNA, the CDR3 is TGTGCCAGCAGCTCCCGGACGGAGCAGGGGCAGTATTTT.

The CDR3 loop is CASRADGDNEQFF. Written as DNA, the CDR3 is TGTGCCAGTAGGGCGGACGGGGACAATGAGCAGTTCTTC. The chain is built from TRBV19 and TRBJ2-1; D perhaps matches TRBD2 (5 bases). The germline V gene has CDR1 LNHDA and CDR2 SQIVND (reference sequence). This CDR3 is 13 amino acids long. Trimming took off 6 bases at V and 5 bases at J, with 11 bases between the two ends.

The chain uses TRBV27 and TRBJ1-4; D may be TRBD1 (5 bases). V gave up 1 base and J gave up 4 bases, with 13 bases separating them. Germline lookup yields CDR1 MNHEY and CDR2 SMNVEV (reference sequence). The CDR3 sequence is 16 residues long. The CDR3 coding sequence is TGTGCCAGCAGTTTATTCGGGGGGACGGGTAATGAAAAACTGTTTTTT. Protein product: CASSLFGGTGNEKLFF. Using reference TRBV27 and TRBJ1-4 for the parts outside the CDR3, the full variable domain is EAQVTQNPRYLITVTGKKLTVTCSQNMNHEYMSWYRQDPGLGLRQIYYSMNVEVTDKGDVPEGYKVSRKEKRNFPLILESPSPNQTSLYFCASSLFGGTGNEKLFFGSGTQLSVL.

The chain combines TRBV7-3 with TRBJ2-3, with no clear D. Germline V lookup: CDR1 SGHTA, CDR2 FQGTGA. V lost 1 base and J 6 bases, leaving 5 bases between the germline ends. The CDR3 covers 12 residues. CDR3 DNA: TGTGCCAGCAGCTTAAGTGAGGATACGCAGTATTTT. Its protein is CASSLSEDTQYF.

The chain joins TRBV4-2 to TRBJ1-6; D is unresolved. The CDR3 runs 13 residues. Per the germline V gene, CDR1 is LGHNA and CDR2 is YNFKEQ. Trimming shortened V by 4 bases and J by 9 bases, and 10 bases separated the two germline ends. Written as DNA, the CDR3 is TGTGCCAGCAGCCCCTCGGAGCTTTCACCCCTCCACTTT. Translating it yields CASSPSELSPLHF.